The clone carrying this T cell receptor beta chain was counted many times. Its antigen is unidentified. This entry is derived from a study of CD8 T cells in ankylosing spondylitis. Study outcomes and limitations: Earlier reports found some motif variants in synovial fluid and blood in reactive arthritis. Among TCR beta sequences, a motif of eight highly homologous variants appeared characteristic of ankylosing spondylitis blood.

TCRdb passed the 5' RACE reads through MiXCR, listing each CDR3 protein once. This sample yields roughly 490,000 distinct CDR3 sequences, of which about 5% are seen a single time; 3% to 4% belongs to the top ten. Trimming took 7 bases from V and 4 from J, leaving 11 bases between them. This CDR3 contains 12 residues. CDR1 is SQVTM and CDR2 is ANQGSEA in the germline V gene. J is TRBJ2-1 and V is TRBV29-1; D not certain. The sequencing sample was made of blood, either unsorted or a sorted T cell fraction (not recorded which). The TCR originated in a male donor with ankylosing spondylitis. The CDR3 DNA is TGCAGCGCCGTCCCTACTTACAATGAGCAGTTCTTC. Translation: CSAVPTYNEQFF.